This T cell receptor beta chain was captured by sequencing in a study of blood T cell repertoires in COVID-19. Study overall: Sites in the United States, Italy and Spain provided acute and convalescent COVID-19 samples. Sources were T cells, B-cell-depleted T cells, or PBMCs; the material itself was cDNA or gDNA.

Here immunoSEQ multiplex PCR was the method, and the copy in TCRdb shows in-frame clones only, minus some. The sample shows 60,000 or so clones, about four fifths of them seen only once. The ends lost 5 bases at V and 2 bases at J; junction bases unmatched: 7. CDR3 length equals 16 residues. Germline lookup yields CDR1 SGHTA and CDR2 FQGNSA. Sample: peripheral blood. This receptor was obtained from a human donor in a cohort sampled during active COVID-19. The J gene is TRBJ2-3, the V gene TRBV7-2, with 10 bases fitting TRBD2. The CDR3 is CASSPRLAGATDTQYF. DNA of the CDR3: TGTGCCAGCAGCCCTCGACTAGCGGGTGCCACAGATACGCAGTATTTT.